One and the same sample provided the 21 T cell receptor beta chains below, sequenced in a study of T cell responses to AZD1222 COVID-19 vaccine. Clones were sequenced by immunoSEQ multiplex PCR, and TCRdb holds only the in-frame ones, with some missing. Among about 86,000 clones, roughly 90% were seen once, and the ten largest hold 6.9%. Sequencing was performed on peripheral blood, taken 28 days after the second AZD1222 dose. The source of these receptors is an adult who received the AZD1222 COVID-19 vaccine.

The chain joins TRBV7-9 to TRBJ1-1, with D possibly being TRBD1 (5 bases). Germline V gene sequence: CDR1 SEHNR, CDR2 FQNEAQ (reference sequence). The CDR3 spans 14 residues. Trimming cost V 3 bases and J 1 base, with 9 bases left between them. CDR3 amino acids: CASSFPRANTEAFF. CDR3 nucleotides: TGTGCCAGCAGCTTTCCCAGGGCGAACACTGAAGCTTTCTTT.

V and J are TRBV4-1 and TRBJ2-4; D is possibly TRBD2 (5 bases). The germline CDR1 and CDR2 sequences are MGHRA and YSYEKL. V lost 4 bases and J lost 4, with 20 bases in between. This CDR3 spans 17 amino acids. The CDR3 sequence is CASSPLLRGETKNIQYF. CDR3 bases: TGCGCCAGCAGCCCCCTCCTCCGGGGAGAGACTAAAAACATTCAGTACTTC.

The chain has TRBV18 and TRBJ1-5; D not certain. The V gene lost 1 base and the J gene lost 5 bases, with 15 bases spanning the gap. CDR3 length: 16 residues. Germline V gene data show CDR1 as KGHSH and CDR2 as LQKENI. CDR3 nucleotide sequence: TGTGCCAGCTCACCACAACGCGCAGGAGATCATCAGCCCCAGCATTTT. Translated, it gives CASSPQRAGDHQPQHF.

The chain employs TRBV19 and TRBJ2-1, with 8 bases matching TRBD2. The V gene's germline CDR1 is LNHDA and CDR2 SQIVND (reference sequence). The J segment lost 5 bases and the V segment lost 3 bases, leaving 9 bases of the junction unmatched. CDR3 length: 16 residues. The CDR3, as DNA: TGTGCCAGTAGTATGGCGGGAGGCGGTTTGAACAATGAGCAGTTCTTC. Its protein product is CASSMAGGGLNNEQFF.

This chain links TRBV30 with TRBJ2-7; TRBD1 aligns across 7 bases. Germline V gene lookup returns CDR1 GTSNPN and CDR2 SVGIG (reference sequence). The CDR3 has 12 residues. J gave up 2 bases and V 8 bases, and 6 bases lay outside the gene matches. The CDR3 DNA sequence: TGTGCCCCCACAGGGGTGCCCTACGAGCAGTACTTC. Amino acids: CAPTGVPYEQYF.

The rearrangement uses TRBV18 and TRBJ2-1, with D perhaps TRBD1 (6 bases). This CDR3 contains 15 residues. The germline V and J ends were trimmed by 3 bases and 6 bases, with 15 bases remaining between them. The germline CDR1 and CDR2 sequences are KGHSH and LQKENI. The CDR3 is CASSPYTGILNEQFF. CDR3 in DNA: TGTGCCAGCTCACCCTACACAGGGATACTCAATGAGCAGTTCTTC.

This clone has just one count. CDR3 sequence (DNA): TGCGCCAGCAGCTTAGGTAGCGGGGACTACTACAATGAGCAGTTCTTC. It translates to CASSLGSGDYYNEQFF. The chain carries TRBV5-1 and TRBJ2-1, with 8 bases fitting TRBD2. The V gene end was trimmed by 2 bases and the J gene end by 3 bases; junction bases not matched to a gene: 7. Germline V gives CDR1 SGHRS, CDR2 YFSETQ. The CDR3 is made up of 16 amino acids.

This rearrangement joins TRBV29-1 to TRBJ1-1; 10 nucleotides align to TRBD1. Germline V gene sequence: CDR1 SQVTM, CDR2 ANQGSEA. V lost 7 bases and J lost 4; bases outside the gene matches: 12. The length of the CDR3 is 15 residues. CDR3 in amino acids: CSANRQGAIPTEAFF. CDR3 coding DNA: TGCAGCGCTAATCGACAGGGGGCGATCCCCACTGAAGCTTTCTTT.

The chain links TRBV18 to TRBJ2-7; 11 positions agree with TRBD1. The CDR3 is 16 amino acids. Germline CDR1 is KGHSH and CDR2 is LQKENI. Trimming removed 3 bases from V and 0 bases from J; junction bases left unmatched: 4. The CDR3 loop is CASSPPGQGGSYEQYF. The CDR3 DNA reads TGTGCCAGCTCACCCCCGGGACAGGGGGGCTCCTACGAGCAGTACTTC. Filled out from reference TRBV18 and TRBJ2-7, the complete variable domain reads NAGVMQNPRHLVRRRGQEARLRCSPMKGHSHVYWYRQLPEEGLKFMVYLQKENIIDESGMPKERFSAEFPKEGPSILRIQQVVRGDSAAYFCASSPPGQGGSYEQYFGPGTRLTVT.

This clone was observed a few times. V gene TRBV14 combines with J gene TRBJ2-7; D remains unclear. With 1 base removed from V and 7 bases from J, the gap between germline ends came to 14 bases. CDR1 is SGHDN, CDR2 FVKESK, per germline. CDR3 length: 14 amino acids. CDR3 bases: TGTGCCAGCAGCCAAGTTGGCGCCTACGGGGAGCAGTACTTC. Its translation is CASSQVGAYGEQYF.

The chain has TRBV5-1 and TRBJ2-2; the D gene is possibly TRBD1 (6 bases). Germline CDR1 is SGHRS and CDR2 is YFSETQ. Trimming removed 3 bases at V and 0 bases at J, with 9 bases between. CDR3 length: 15 amino acids. The CDR3 sequence is CASSSGTPNTGELFF. The DNA for the CDR3 is TGCGCCAGCAGCTCTGGGACACCGAACACCGGGGAGCTGTTTTTT.

The rearrangement uses TRBV7-9 and TRBJ1-1; no definite D call. This CDR3 contains 12 residues. The germline CDR1 and CDR2 sequences are SEHNR and FQNEAQ (reference sequence). The V and J ends lost 5 bases and 2 bases respectively, with 6 bases between them. Written as DNA, the CDR3 is TGTGCCAGCAGCCAGCAAAACACTGAAGCTTTCTTT. Translated: CASSQQNTEAFF.

The gene calls are TRBV12-3 or TRBV12-4 and TRBJ1-1, with a weak D call TRBD1 (5 bases). The CDR3 spans 11 residues. V shed 6 bases and J shed 11 bases, with 13 bases lying between them. The DNA for the CDR3 is TGTGCCAGCAGCAGGGACGGCGCGGCTTTCTTT. It translates to CASSRDGAAFF.

There are a few counts of this clone. This chain links TRBV2 with TRBJ1-4; 9 bases are a match to TRBD1. Unmatched junction bases numbered 1, after V lost 5 bases and J lost 3 bases. The CDR3 is 14 residues long. Germline CDR1 is SNHLY and CDR2 is FYNNEI. The CDR3 spells CASSYRGPNEKLFF. Written as DNA, the CDR3 is TGTGCCAGCAGTTACAGGGGGCCTAATGAAAAACTGTTTTTT.

This clone occurred a few times. The V and J genes are TRBV3-1 (or the pseudogene TRBV3-2) and TRBJ2-7, with D tentatively TRBD1 (6 bases). V was pared by 1 base and J by 4 bases, with 20 bases between. CDR1 and CDR2 from the germline V gene are LGHDT and YNNKEL (reference sequence). The CDR3 length is 17 residues. In DNA, the CDR3 is TGTGCCAGCAGCCAAGCGTACGCCGGGACACCACTTTACGAGCAGTACTTC. Protein: CASSQAYAGTPLYEQYF.

The genes are TRBV28 and TRBJ1-4; no clear D. Per the germline V gene, CDR1 is MDHEN and CDR2 is SYDVKM. Trimming shortened V by 6 bases and J by 11 bases, and 16 bases separated the two germline ends. The CDR3 totals 13 residues. The CDR3 region has the DNA TGTGCCAGCAGCATTGACGCAGTTGAGAAACTGTTTTTT. This encodes CASSIDAVEKLFF.

V is TRBV4-2 and J is TRBJ1-5; D may be TRBD1 (5 bases). CDR1 LGHNA and CDR2 YNFKEQ come from the germline V gene. The CDR3 totals 14 residues. The V end lost 4 bases, the J end lost 2 bases, and 9 bases lay between the germline ends. CDR3: CASSRTGGNQPQHF. The DNA for the CDR3 is TGTGCCAGCAGCCGAACAGGCGGCAATCAGCCCCAGCATTTT.

The rearrangement uses TRBV18 and TRBJ1-4; 8 bases agree with TRBD1. CDR1 and CDR2 from the germline V gene are KGHSH and LQKENI. CDR3 length equals 16 residues. With V trimmed by 2 bases and J by 6 bases, 8 bases remained unmatched. The CDR3 sequence is CASSPTYLTGDEKLFF. CDR3 DNA: TGTGCCAGCTCACCAACCTACCTGACAGGGGATGAAAAACTGTTTTTT.

CDR3 in DNA: TGTGCCACCAGTGATCCTGGGGGAGGAGAGACCCAGTACTTC. This sequence encodes CATSDPGGGETQYF. The chain recombines TRBV24-1 with TRBJ2-5, with a tentative D call TRBD2 (6 bases). V lost 3 bases and J 4 bases, leaving 11 bases between the germline ends. The CDR3 loop spans 14 amino acids. Germline V lookup: CDR1 KGHDR, CDR2 SFDVKD.

This clone was picked up a small number of times. V usage is TRBV14 and J usage is TRBJ2-1; D call uncertain. Trimming stripped 5 bases from V and 6 bases from J, with 23 bases between. The length of the CDR3 is 17 residues. Germline V lookup: CDR1 SGHDN, CDR2 FVKESK. CDR3 residues: CASSKALFGGTLNEQFF. CDR3 nucleotide sequence: TGTGCCAGCAGCAAGGCCCTATTCGGCGGAACTCTCAATGAGCAGTTCTTC.

Written as DNA, the CDR3 is TGTGCCAGCAGACAGGGGGCGGGGTCCCTTAATGAGCAGTTCTTC. It codes for CASRQGAGSLNEQFF. The rearrangement joins TRBV3-1 (or the pseudogene TRBV3-2) to TRBJ2-1, with TRBD1 identical over 9 bases. From germline, CDR1 is LGHDT and CDR2 YNNKEL (reference sequence). The CDR3 totals 15 residues. J lost 7 bases, V lost 6 bases, and 10 bases had no gene match.